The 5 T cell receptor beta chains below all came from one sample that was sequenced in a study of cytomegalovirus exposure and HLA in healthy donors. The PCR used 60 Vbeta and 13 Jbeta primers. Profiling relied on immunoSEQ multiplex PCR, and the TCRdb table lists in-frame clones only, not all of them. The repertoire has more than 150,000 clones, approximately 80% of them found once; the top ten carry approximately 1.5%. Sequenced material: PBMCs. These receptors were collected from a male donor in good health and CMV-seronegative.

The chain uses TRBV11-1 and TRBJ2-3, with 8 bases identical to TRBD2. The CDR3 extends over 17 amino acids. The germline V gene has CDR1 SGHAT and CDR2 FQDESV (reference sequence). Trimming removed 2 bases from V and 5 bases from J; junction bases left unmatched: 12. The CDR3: CASSLLRGGRFGDTQYF. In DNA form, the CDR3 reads TGTGCCAGCAGCTTACTCCGGGGGGGCAGATTTGGAGATACGCAGTATTTT.

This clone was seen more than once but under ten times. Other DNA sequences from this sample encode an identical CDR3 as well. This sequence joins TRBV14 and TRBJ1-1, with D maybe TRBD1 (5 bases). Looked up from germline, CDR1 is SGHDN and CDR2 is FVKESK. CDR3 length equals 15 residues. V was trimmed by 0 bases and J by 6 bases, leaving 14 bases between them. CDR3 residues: CASSQDPQGIAEAFF. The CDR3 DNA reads TGTGCCAGCAGCCAAGACCCCCAGGGTATAGCTGAAGCTTTCTTT.

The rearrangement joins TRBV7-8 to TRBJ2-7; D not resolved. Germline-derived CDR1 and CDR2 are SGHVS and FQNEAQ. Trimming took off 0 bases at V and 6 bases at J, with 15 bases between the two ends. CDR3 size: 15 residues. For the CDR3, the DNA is TGTGCCAGCAGCTTAGCGGCCGGCTTTGAGGTCGAGCAGTACTTC. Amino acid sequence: CASSLAAGFEVEQYF.

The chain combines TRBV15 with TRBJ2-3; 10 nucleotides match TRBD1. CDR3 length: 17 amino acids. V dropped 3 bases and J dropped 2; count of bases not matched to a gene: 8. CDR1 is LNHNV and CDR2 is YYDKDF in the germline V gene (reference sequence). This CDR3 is CATSRDRGWGNTDTQYF. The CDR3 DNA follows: TGTGCCACCAGCAGGGACAGGGGGTGGGGTAACACAGATACGCAGTATTTT. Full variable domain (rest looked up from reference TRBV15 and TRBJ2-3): DAMVIQNPRYQVTQFGKPVTLSCSQTLNHNVMYWYQQKSSQAPKLLFHYYDKDFNNEADTPDNFQSRRPNTSFCFLDIRSPGLGDTAMYLCATSRDRGWGNTDTQYFGPGTRLTVL.

The CDR3, as DNA: TGTGCCAGCAGCCTGGACAGTTTAGGCTCACCCCTCCACTTT. Translated: CASSLDSLGSPLHF. The V call is TRBV5-4, the J call TRBJ1-6; maybe TRBD1 (6 bases). The germline V gene encodes CDR1 SGHNT and CDR2 YYREEE (reference sequence). This CDR3 spans 14 amino acids. Trimming stripped 4 bases from V and 10 bases from J, with 15 bases between.